The clone carrying this T cell receptor (beta chain) was seen once. The sample contains more than one DNA sequence encoding this CDR3. In the original workflow: Nucleated cell counts were estimated from reference gene primer amplification. Clones were read by immunoSEQ multiplex PCR, and TCRdb kept only the in-frame ones, dropping some. Clonal size and the V and J genes are those of that table, whereas D and trimming came from the DNA. The sample comprises 300,000 to 400,000 clones, around 88% of which are singletons, and 1.5% to 2% rests with the top ten. The entry originates in a study of blood T cell repertoires in COVID-19. The V gene end was trimmed by 0 bases and the J gene end by 5 bases; junction bases not matched to a gene: 3. Germline assignment: CDR1 LGHDT and CDR2 YNNKEL (reference sequence). The CDR3 is made up of 14 amino acids. Seattle cases were enrolled at active infection and followed longitudinally.

Sequenced material: peripheral blood. The gene calls are TRBV3-1 (or the pseudogene TRBV3-2) and TRBJ1-1; 7 bases line up with TRBD1. The sequence derives from a woman aged 25 to 39 with COVID-19, enrolled during active disease. The CDR3 loop is CASSQDPGGTEAFF. The CDR3 coding sequence is TGTGCCAGCAGCCAAGATCCAGGGGGAACTGAAGCTTTCTTT.